Below, 2 T cell receptor beta chains from the same sample are listed, as sequenced in a study of T cell responses to AZD1222 COVID-19 vaccine. Repertoires were generated with immunoSEQ multiplex PCR, while TCRdb's copy carries only in-frame clones and drops some. The repertoire consists of around 140,000 clones, with 90% occurring once and the leading ten covering 6.9%. The source was peripheral blood, collected on day 0 of AZD1222 vaccination. The receptors were gathered from an adult in good health.

The V gene is TRBV28, the J gene TRBJ2-7; 9 bases match TRBD1. Germline values: CDR1 MDHEN, CDR2 SYDVKM. The V and J ends lost 6 bases and 3 bases, in that order; junction bases with no gene match: 6. The CDR3 runs 14 residues. The CDR3 region has the DNA TGTGCCAGCAGCCTCGGACAGGGGATCTACGAGCAGTACTTC. Its protein is CASSLGQGIYEQYF.

In this sample, this clone turned up a few times. The CDR3 sequence is CASSYRGMGNTIYF. In nucleotides, the CDR3 is TGTGCCAGCAGTTACCGGGGGATGGGAAACACCATATATTTT. The rearrangement links TRBV6-2 or TRBV6-3 to TRBJ1-3; D may be TRBD1 (5 bases). V lost 2 bases and J lost 4, with 9 bases in between. This CDR3 region has 14 residues. The germline gives CDR1 MNHEY, CDR2 SVGEGT.